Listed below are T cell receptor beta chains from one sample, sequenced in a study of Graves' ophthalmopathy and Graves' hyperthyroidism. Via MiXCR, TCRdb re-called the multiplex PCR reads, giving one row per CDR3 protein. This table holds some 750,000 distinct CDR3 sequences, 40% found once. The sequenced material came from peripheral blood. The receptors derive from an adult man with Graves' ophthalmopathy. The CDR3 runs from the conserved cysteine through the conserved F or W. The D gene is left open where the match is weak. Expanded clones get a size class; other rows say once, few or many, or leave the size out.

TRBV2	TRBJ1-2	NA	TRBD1	CASTGWTGASNYGYTF	TGTGCCAGCACTGGATGGACAGGGGCCTCTAACTATGGCTACACCTTC
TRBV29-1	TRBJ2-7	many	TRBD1	CSVRTGGYEQYF	TGCAGCGTTCGGACAGGGGGTTACGAGCAGTACTTC
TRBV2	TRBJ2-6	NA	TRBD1	CASREGQGSPLRSGANVLTF	TGTGCCAGCAGGGAGGGACAGGGGTCGCCTTTACGCTCTGGGGCCAACGTCCTGACTTTC
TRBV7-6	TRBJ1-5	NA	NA	CASSLVTETQHF	TGTGCCAGCAGCTTAGTTACTGAGACCCAGCATTTT
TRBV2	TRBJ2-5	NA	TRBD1	CASSEDRALPQYF	TGTGCCAGCAGTGAGGACAGGGCCCTACCCCAGTACTTC
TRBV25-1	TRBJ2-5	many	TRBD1	CASRSFYSGGADQETQYF	TGTGCCAGCAGGAGTTTCTATTCAGGGGGCGCCGACCAAGAGACCCAGTACTTC
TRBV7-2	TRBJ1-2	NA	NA	CASSLYSRGYGYTF	TGTGCCAGCAGCTTGTACAGTCGAGGATATGGCTACACCTTC
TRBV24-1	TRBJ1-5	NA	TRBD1	CATLWTGDQPQHF	TGTGCCACCCTGTGGACAGGGGATCAGCCCCAGCATTTT
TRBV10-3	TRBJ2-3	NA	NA	CASSDRGTDTQYF	TGTGCCAGCAGTGACCGCGGCACAGATACGCAGTATTTT
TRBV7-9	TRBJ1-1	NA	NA	CASSLRLVAEAFF	TGTGCCAGCAGCTTACGGTTGGTCGCTGAAGCTTTCTTT
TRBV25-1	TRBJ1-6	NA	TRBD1	CASSVSSGQGDSPLHF	TGTGCCAGCAGCGTTTCGTCCGGACAGGGGGATTCACCCCTCCACTTT
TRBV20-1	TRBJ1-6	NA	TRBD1	CSAPLPRQGVAYNSPLHF	TGCAGTGCTCCCCTACCTCGACAGGGGGTCGCCTATAATTCACCCCTCCACTTT
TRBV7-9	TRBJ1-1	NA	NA	CASSLQWEGTEAFF	TGTGCCAGCAGCCTCCAATGGGAGGGAACTGAAGCTTTCTTT
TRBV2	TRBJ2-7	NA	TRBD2	CASSRPTSGGTSSYEQYF	TGTGCCAGCAGCCGACCGACTAGCGGGGGCACAAGCTCCTACGAGCAGTACTTC
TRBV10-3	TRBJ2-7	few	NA	CASSRVRNYEQYF	TGTGCCAGCTCCAGGGTACGCAACTACGAGCAGTACTTC
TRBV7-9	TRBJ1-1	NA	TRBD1	CASSQDRGLEAFF	TGTGCCAGCAGCCAGGACAGGGGCTTAGAAGCTTTCTTT
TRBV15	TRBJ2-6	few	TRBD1	CATSRGQGDNVLTF	TGTGCCACCAGCAGAGGACAGGGGGACAACGTCCTGACTTTC
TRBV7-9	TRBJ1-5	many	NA	CASSQSSGGNQPQHF	TGTGCCAGCAGCCAGTCATCAGGGGGCAATCAGCCCCAGCATTTT
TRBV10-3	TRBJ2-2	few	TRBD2	CAISGTSGGLNTGELFF	TGTGCCATCAGCGGGACTAGCGGGGGCCTGAACACCGGGGAGCTGTTTTTT
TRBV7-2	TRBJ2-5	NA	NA	CASSLGGGMKTQYF	TGTGCCAGCAGCTTAGGGGGGGGCATGAAGACCCAGTACTTC
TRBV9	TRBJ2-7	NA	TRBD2	CASSQELSRAGVSHKQYF	TGTGCCAGCAGCCAAGAGCTATCACGAGCGGGAGTTTCCCACAAGCAGTACTTC
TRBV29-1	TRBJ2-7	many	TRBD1	CSAKLGTATYEQYF	TGCAGCGCCAAACTCGGGACAGCTACCTACGAGCAGTACTTC
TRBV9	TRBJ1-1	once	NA	CASSGTGGGTEAFF	TGTGCCAGCAGCGGGACGGGCGGCGGCACTGAAGCTTTCTTT
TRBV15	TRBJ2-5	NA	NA	CAASSSGPSRETQYF	TGTGCCGCCAGCAGCTCGGGCCCCAGTCGAGAGACCCAGTACTTC
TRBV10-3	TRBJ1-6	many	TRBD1	CASRHQGTGGVGSPLHF	TGTGCCAGCAGACACCAAGGGACAGGAGGTGTCGGCTCACCCCTCCACTTT
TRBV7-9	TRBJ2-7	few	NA	CASSSVQWDTEDYEQYF	TGTGCCAGCAGCTCCGTGCAGTGGGACACGGAGGACTACGAGCAGTACTTC
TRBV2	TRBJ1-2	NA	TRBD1	CASRGTDYGYTF	TGTGCCAGCCGGGGGACAGACTATGGCTACACCTTC
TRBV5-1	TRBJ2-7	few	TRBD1	CASSLSTGREQYF	TGCGCCAGCAGCTTGTCGACAGGGCGCGAGCAGTACTTC
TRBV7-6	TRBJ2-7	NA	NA	CASSGGAGYGQYF	TGTGCCAGCAGCGGGGGAGCTGGCTACGGGCAGTACTTC
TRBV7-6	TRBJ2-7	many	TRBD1	CASSSDRANYEQYF	TGTGCCAGCAGTTCGGACAGGGCGAACTACGAGCAGTACTTC
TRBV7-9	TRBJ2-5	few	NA	CASSDEGWETQYF	TGTGCCAGCAGCGATGAGGGGTGGGAGACCCAGTACTTC
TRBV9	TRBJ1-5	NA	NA	CASSAEGGPNQPQHF	TGTGCCAGCAGCGCGGAGGGGGGTCCTAATCAGCCCCAGCATTTT
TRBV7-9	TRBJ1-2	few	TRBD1	CASSEQGYYGYTF	TGTGCCAGCAGCGAACAGGGGTACTATGGCTACACCTTC
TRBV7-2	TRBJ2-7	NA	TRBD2	CASSPNLAGYYEQYF	TGTGCCAGCAGCCCTAACCTAGCGGGGTACTACGAGCAGTACTTC
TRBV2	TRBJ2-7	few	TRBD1	CASSEGGTGNEQYF	TGTGCCAGCAGTGAAGGCGGGACAGGGAACGAGCAGTACTTC
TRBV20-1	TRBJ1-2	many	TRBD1	CSAQSDRGSYGYTF	TGCAGTGCCCAGAGCGACAGGGGAAGCTATGGCTACACCTTC
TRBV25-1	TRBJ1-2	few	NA	CASRAPANYGYTF	TGTGCCAGCCGGGCCCCAGCTAACTATGGCTACACCTTC
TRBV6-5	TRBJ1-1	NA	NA	CASRGVGTEAFF	TGTGCCAGCAGGGGGGTCGGCACTGAAGCTTTCTTT
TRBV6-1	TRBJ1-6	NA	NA	CASSQGPRSSSNSPLHF	TGTGCCAGCAGTCAGGGGCCCAGATCCTCCTCAAATTCACCCCTCCACTTT
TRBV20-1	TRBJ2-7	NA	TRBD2	CSARTSGFDEQYF	TGCAGTGCTAGGACTAGCGGGTTTGACGAGCAGTACTTC
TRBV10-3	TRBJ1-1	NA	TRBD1	CAISETGAADNTEAFF	TGTGCCATCAGTGAGACAGGGGCGGCCGATAACACTGAAGCTTTCTTT
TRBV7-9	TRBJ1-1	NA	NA	CASSFVDPDTEAFF	TGTGCCAGCAGCTTTGTAGACCCGGACACTGAAGCTTTCTTT
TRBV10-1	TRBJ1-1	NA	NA	CASSEHVGARTEAFF	TGCGCCAGCAGCGAACATGTGGGGGCCCGAACTGAAGCTTTCTTT
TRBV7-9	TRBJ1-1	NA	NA	CASSPNGRGLNTEAFF	TGTGCCAGCAGCCCAAACGGTCGGGGATTGAACACTGAAGCTTTCTTT
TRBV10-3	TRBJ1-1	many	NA	CAISVQGNTEAFF	TGTGCCATCAGTGTCCAGGGGAACACTGAAGCTTTCTTT
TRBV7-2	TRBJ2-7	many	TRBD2	CASSSGLAGGNEQYF	TGTGCCAGCAGTTCGGGACTAGCGGGGGGGAATGAGCAGTACTTC
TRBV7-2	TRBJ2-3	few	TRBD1	CASRDRGKTTDTQYF	TGTGCCAGCAGAGACAGGGGAAAAACAACAGATACGCAGTATTTT
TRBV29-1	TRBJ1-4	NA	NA	CSARVEKLFF	TGCAGCGCGCGGGTTGAAAAACTGTTTTTT
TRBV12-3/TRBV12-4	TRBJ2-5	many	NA	CASSLGQGREETQYF	TGTGCCAGCAGTTTAGGACAGGGGAGGGAAGAGACCCAGTACTTC
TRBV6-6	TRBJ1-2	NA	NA	CASSSGTTYGYTF	TGTGCCAGCAGTTCCGGGACAACCTATGGCTACACCTTC
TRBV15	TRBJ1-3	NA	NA	CATSRDLNTIYF	TGTGCCACCAGCAGAGATCTTAACACCATATATTTT
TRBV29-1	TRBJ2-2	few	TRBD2	CSVSTSGGSNTGELFF	TGCAGCGTTTCGACTAGCGGGGGATCGAACACCGGGGAGCTGTTTTTT
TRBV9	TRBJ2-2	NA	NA	CASSVTSGSGELFF	TGTGCCAGCAGCGTGACCTCGGGTTCCGGGGAGCTGTTTTTT
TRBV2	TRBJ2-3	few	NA	CASSDEGSTGSNTDTQYF	TGTGCCAGCAGTGATGAGGGGTCTACAGGGTCCAACACAGATACGCAGTATTTT
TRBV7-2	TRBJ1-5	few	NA	CASSSFSSNQPQHF	TGTGCCAGCAGCTCTTTCTCTAGCAATCAGCCCCAGCATTTT
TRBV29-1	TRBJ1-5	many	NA	CSVTETVSNQPQHF	TGCAGCGTTACCGAAACCGTTAGCAATCAGCCCCAGCATTTT
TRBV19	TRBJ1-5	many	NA	CASTHRVGDQPQHF	TGTGCCAGTACCCACAGGGTGGGGGATCAGCCCCAGCATTTT